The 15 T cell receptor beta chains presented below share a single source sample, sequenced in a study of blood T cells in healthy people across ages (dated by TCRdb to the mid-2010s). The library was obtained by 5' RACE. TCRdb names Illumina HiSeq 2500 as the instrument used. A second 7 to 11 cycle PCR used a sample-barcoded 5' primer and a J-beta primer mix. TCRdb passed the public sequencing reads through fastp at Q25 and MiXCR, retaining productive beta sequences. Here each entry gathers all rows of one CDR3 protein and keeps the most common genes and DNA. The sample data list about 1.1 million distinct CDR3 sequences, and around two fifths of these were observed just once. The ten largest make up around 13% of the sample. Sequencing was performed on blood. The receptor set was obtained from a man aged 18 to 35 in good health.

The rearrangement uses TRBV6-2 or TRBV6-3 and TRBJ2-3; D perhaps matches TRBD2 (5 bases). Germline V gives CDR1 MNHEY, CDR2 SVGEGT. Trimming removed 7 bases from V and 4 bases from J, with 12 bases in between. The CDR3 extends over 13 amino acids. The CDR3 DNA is TGTGCCAGCACCCGACTAAGGGCAGATACGCAGTATTTT. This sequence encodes CASTRLRADTQYF.

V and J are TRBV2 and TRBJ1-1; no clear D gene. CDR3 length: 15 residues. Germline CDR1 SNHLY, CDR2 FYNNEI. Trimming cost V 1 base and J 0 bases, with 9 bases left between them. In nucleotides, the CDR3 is TGTGCCAGCAGTGAAGAGGTTCCAATGAACACTGAAGCTTTCTTT. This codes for CASSEEVPMNTEAFF.

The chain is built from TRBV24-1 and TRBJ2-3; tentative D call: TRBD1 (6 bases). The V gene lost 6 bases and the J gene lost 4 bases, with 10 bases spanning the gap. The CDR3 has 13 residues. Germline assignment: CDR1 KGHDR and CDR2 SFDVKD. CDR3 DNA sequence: TGTGCCACCAGTCCTGGGGGCTCAGATACGCAGTATTTT. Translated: CATSPGGSDTQYF.

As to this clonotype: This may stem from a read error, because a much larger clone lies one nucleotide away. Written as DNA, the CDR3 is TGCAGCGTTGTACGTCGGTACAATGAGCAGTACTTC. Residues: CSVVRRYNEQYF. The rearrangement joins TRBV29-1 to TRBJ2-5; D gene uncertain. Germline-derived CDR1 and CDR2 are SQVTM and ANQGSEA. Trimming pared 4 bases from V and 11 bases from J, leaving 17 bases between. This CDR3 is 12 amino acids long.

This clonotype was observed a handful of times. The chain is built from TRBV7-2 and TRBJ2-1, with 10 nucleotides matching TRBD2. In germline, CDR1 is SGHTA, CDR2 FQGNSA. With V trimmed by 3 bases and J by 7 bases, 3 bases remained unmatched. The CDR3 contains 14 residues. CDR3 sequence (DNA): TGTGCCAGCAGCTTCAAGCGGGGGGGTAATGAGCAGTTCTTC. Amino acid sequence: CASSFKRGGNEQFF.

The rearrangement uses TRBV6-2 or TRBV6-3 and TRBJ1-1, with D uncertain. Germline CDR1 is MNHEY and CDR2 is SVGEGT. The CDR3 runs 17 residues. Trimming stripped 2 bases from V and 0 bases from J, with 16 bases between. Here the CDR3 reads CASSYGSIDILNTEAFF. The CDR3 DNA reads TGTGCCAGCAGTTACGGATCGATTGACATCCTGAACACTGAAGCTTTCTTT.

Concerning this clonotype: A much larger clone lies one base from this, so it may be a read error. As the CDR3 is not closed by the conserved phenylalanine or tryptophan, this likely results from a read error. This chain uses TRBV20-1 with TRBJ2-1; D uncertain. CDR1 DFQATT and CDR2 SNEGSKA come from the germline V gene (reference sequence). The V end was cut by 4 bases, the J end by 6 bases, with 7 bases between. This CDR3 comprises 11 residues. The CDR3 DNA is TGCAGTGCTAAGGTGATCAATGAGCAGTTCTTG. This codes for CSAKVINEQFL.

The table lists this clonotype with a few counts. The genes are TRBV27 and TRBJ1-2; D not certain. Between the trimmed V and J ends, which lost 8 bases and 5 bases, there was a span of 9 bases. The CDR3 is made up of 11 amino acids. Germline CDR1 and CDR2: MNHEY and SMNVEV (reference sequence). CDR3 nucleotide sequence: TGTGCCAGCTACGGACCGTATGGCTACACCTTC. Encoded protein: CASYGPYGYTF.

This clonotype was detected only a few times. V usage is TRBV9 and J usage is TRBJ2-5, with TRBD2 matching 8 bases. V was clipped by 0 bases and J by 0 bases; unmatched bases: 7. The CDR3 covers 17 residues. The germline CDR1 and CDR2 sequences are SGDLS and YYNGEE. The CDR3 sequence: CASSVGTTGGYQETQYF. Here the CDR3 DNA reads TGTGCCAGCAGCGTAGGCACTACGGGGGGGTACCAAGAGACCCAGTACTTC. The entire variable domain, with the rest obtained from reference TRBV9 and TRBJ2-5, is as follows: DSGVTQTPKHLITATGQRVTLRCSPRSGDLSVYWYQQSLDQGLQFLIQYYNGEERAKGNILERFSAQQFPDLHSELNLSSLELGDSALYFCASSVGTTGGYQETQYFGPGTRLLVL.

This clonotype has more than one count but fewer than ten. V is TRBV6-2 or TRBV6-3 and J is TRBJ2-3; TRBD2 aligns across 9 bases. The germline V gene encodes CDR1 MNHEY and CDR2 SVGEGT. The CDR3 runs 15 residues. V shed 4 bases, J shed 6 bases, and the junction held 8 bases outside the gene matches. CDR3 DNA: TGTGCCAGCAGTTTCCGCGGACTAGCGCTCGATACGCAGTATTTT. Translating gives CASSFRGLALDTQYF.

The CDR3 DNA sequence: TGCAGTGCTAGAGAGGGTGACGCCTACAATGAGCAGTTCTTC. Protein product: CSAREGDAYNEQFF. The V call is TRBV20-1, the J call TRBJ2-1; D unclear. The CDR3 length is 14 residues. V dropped 0 bases and J dropped 2 bases, with 8 bases sitting between them. Germline CDR1 reads DFQATT; CDR2 reads SNEGSKA (reference sequence).

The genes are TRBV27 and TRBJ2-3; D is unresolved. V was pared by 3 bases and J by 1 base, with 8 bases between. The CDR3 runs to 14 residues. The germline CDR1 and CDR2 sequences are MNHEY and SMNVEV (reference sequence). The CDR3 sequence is CASSFEHGTDTQYF. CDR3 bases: TGTGCCAGCAGTTTCGAACACGGCACAGATACGCAGTATTTT.

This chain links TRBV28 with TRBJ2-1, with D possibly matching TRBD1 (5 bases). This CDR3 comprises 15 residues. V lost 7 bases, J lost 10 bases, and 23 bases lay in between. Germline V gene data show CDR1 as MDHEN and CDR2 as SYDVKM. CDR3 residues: CASKLRDSLLREQFF. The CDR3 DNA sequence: TGTGCCAGCAAACTCAGGGATTCCCTTCTAAGGGAGCAGTTCTTC.

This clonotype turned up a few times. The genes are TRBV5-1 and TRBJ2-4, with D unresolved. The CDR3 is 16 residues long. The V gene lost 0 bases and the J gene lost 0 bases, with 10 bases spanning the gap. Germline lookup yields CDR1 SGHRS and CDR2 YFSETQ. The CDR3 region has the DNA TGCGCCAGCAGCTTGGACGGTATCCCAGCCAAAAACATTCAGTACTTC. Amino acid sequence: CASSLDGIPAKNIQYF.

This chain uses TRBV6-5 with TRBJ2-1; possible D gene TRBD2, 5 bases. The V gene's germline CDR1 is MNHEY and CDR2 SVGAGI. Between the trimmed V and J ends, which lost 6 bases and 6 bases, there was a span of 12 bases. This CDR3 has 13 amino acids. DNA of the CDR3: TGTGCCAGCAGCCCCCCGGCGGGCAATGAGCAGTTCTTC. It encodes CASSPPAGNEQFF.